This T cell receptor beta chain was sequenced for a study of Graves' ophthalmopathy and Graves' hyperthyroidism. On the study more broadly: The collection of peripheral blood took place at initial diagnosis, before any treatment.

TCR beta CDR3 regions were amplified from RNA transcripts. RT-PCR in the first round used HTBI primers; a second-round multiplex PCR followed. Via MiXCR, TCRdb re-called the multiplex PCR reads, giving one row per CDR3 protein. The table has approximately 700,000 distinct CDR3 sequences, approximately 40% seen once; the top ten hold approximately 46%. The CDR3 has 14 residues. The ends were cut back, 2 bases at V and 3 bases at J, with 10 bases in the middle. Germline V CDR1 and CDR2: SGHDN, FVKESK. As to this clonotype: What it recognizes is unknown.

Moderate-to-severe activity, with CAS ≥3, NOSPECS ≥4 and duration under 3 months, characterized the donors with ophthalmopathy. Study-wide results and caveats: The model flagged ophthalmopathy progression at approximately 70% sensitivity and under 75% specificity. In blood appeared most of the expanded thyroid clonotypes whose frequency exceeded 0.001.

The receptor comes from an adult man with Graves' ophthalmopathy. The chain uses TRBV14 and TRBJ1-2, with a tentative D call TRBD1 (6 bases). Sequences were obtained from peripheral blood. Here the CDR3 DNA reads TGTGCCAGCAGCCAATCTCGGACAGACTATGGCTACACCTTC. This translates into CASSQSRTDYGYTF. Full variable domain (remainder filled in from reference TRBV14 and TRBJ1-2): EAGVTQFPSHSVIEKGQTVTLRCDPISGHDNLYWYRRVMGKEIKFLLHFVKESKQDESGMPNNRFLAERTGGTYSTLKVQPAELEDSGVYFCASSQSRTDYGYTFGSGTRLTVV.